This T cell receptor beta chain appears in the sequencing data of a study of blood T cell repertoires in COVID-19. Study details: T cells, B-cell-depleted T cells, or PBMCs provided the cDNA or gDNA that served as material.

Data came from immunoSEQ multiplex PCR; TCRdb stores just in-frame clones and leaves some out. The table shows approximately 380,000 clones, with 80% to 95% occurring only once. The clonotype comes from a woman aged 40-49 years who had been exposed to COVID-19. The sample comprised PBMCs or T cells enriched from blood (not recorded which).

In DNA form, the CDR3 reads TGTGCCAGCAGCCAACAGGGAACTGGAAACACCATATATTTT. The encoded protein is CASSQQGTGNTIYF. The chain links TRBV5-6 to TRBJ1-3; tentative D call: TRBD1 (6 bases). The ends were cut back, 4 bases at V and 2 bases at J, with 10 bases in the middle. This CDR3 spans 14 amino acids. Germline assignment: CDR1 SGHDT and CDR2 YYEEEE. The complete variable domain, with remaining parts taken from reference TRBV5-6 and TRBJ1-3, reads DAGVTQSPTHLIKTRGQQVTLRCSPKSGHDTVSWYQQALGQGPQFIFQYYEEEERQRGNFPDRFSGHQFPNYSSELNVNALLLGDSALYLCASSQQGTGNTIYFGEGSWLTVV.